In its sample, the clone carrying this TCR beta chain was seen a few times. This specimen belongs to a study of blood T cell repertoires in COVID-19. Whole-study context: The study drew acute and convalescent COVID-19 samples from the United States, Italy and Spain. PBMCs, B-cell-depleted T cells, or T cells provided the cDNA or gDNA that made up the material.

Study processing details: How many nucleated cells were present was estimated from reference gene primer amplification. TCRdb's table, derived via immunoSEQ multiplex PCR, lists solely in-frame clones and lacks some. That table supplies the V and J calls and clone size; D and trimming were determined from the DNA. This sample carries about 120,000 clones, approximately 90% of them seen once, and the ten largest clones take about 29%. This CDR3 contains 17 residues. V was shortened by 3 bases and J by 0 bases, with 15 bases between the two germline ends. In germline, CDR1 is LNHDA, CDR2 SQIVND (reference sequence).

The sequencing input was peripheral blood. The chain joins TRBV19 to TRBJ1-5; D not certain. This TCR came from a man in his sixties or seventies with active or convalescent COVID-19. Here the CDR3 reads CASSIRDKKYSNQPQHF. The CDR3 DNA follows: TGTGCCAGTAGTATCCGCGACAAGAAGTATAGCAATCAGCCCCAGCATTTT. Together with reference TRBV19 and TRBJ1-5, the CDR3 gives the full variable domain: DGGITQSPKYLFRKEGQNVTLSCEQNLNHDAMYWYRQDPGQGLRLIYYSQIVNDFQKGDIAEGYSVSREKKESFPLTVTSAQKNPTAFYLCASSIRDKKYSNQPQHFGDGTRLSIL.